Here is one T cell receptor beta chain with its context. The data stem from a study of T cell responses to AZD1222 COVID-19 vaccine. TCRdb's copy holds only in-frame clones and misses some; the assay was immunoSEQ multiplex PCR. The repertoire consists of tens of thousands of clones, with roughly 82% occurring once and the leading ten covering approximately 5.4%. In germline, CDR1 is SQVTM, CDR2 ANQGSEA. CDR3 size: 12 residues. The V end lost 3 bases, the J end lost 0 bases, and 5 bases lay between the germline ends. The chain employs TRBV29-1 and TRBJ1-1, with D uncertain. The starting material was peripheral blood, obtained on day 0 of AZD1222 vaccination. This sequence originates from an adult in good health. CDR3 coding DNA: TGCAGCGTTGACAGCTTGAACACTGAAGCTTTCTTT. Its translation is CSVDSLNTEAFF.